One sample yielded the 28 T cell receptor beta chains listed below, sequenced in a study of blood T cell repertoires in COVID-19. Sequencing used immunoSEQ multiplex PCR; TCRdb keeps in-frame clones, though not all of them. The data show 150,000 to 200,000 clones, around 81% seen once. The specimen was peripheral blood. Receptor source: a man aged 55 to 70 with active or convalescent COVID-19.

This chain uses TRBV12-3 or TRBV12-4 with TRBJ1-2; tentatively, D is TRBD1 (6 bases). This CDR3 is built from 13 residues. V was cut by 3 bases and J by 4 bases, with 9 bases left in between. Here the CDR3 reads CASSFGQPYGYTF. The CDR3 coding sequence is TGTGCCAGCAGTTTCGGACAGCCCTATGGCTACACCTTC.

The CDR3 sequence: CATSDLTAGAETQYF. The CDR3 nucleotides are TGTGCCACCAGTGATTTGACGGCAGGGGCTGAGACCCAGTACTTC. The chain combines TRBV24-1 with TRBJ2-5; D perhaps matches TRBD1 (6 bases). Germline CDR1 KGHDR, CDR2 SFDVKD. This CDR3 has 15 amino acids. Trimming took 0 bases from V and 5 from J, leaving 12 bases between them.

The chain employs TRBV28 and TRBJ2-3, with 8 positions matching TRBD1. Germline assignment: CDR1 MDHEN and CDR2 SYDVKM. V shed 4 bases and J 2 bases; nucleotides not matched to a gene: 8. The CDR3 is 16 residues long. The CDR3 here is CASSSRTGIVTDTQYF. In DNA, the CDR3 is TGTGCCAGCAGTTCCCGGACAGGGATCGTCACAGATACGCAGTATTTT.

The chain employs TRBV9 and TRBJ1-1, with D maybe TRBD1 (5 bases). V was trimmed by 3 bases and J by 1 base, leaving 7 bases between them. CDR1 is SGDLS, CDR2 YYNGEE, per germline. The CDR3 is 13 residues long. The CDR3 protein is CASSETANTEAFF. The CDR3 nucleotides read TGTGCCAGCAGCGAGACAGCGAACACTGAAGCTTTCTTT. Looking up the rest from reference TRBV9 and TRBJ1-1 gives the full variable domain: DSGVTQTPKHLITATGQRVTLRCSPRSGDLSVYWYQQSLDQGLQFLIQYYNGEERAKGNILERFSAQQFPDLHSELNLSSLELGDSALYFCASSETANTEAFFGQGTRLTVV.

In the case of this clone: The conserved phenylalanine or tryptophan is not found at the CDR3 terminus, so this likely reflects a read error. The limits of the CDR3 on the DNA are not certain, so only TCRdb's listed CDR3 is given. V gene TRBV27 combines with J gene TRBJ1-5; TRBD1 is the table's D call and was not checked against the DNA. CDR1 and CDR2 from the germline V gene are MNHEY and SMNVEV (reference sequence). Both ends counted, the CDR3 spans 10 residues. This CDR3 reads CASSSLGHLR.

Worth noting for this clone: The junction differs from germline at one of its ends, possibly a read error. CDR3 loop: CATSDSPYNEQFF. The DNA for the CDR3 is TGTGCCACCAGTGACTCCCCCTATAATGAGCAGTTCTTC. The rearrangement joins TRBV24-1 to TRBJ2-1; no clear D gene. From germline, CDR1 is KGHDR and CDR2 SFDVKD. This CDR3 has 13 residues.

The chain combines TRBV6-6 with TRBJ1-2; TRBD1 matches at 7 bases. V lost 6 bases and J lost 5; bases outside the gene matches: 12. Germline-derived CDR1 and CDR2 are MNHNY and SVGAGI (reference sequence). This CDR3 region has 15 residues. CDR3 residues: CASSPTGQMVYGYTF. In DNA, the CDR3 is TGTGCCAGCAGCCCTACGGGACAGATGGTTTATGGCTACACCTTC.

This clone was recorded a few times. V gene TRBV5-4 combines with J gene TRBJ2-1; TRBD1 aligns across 7 bases. CDR3 length equals 16 residues. Germline values: CDR1 SGHNT, CDR2 YYREEE (reference sequence). V shed 4 bases, J shed 2 bases, and the junction held 9 bases outside the gene matches. The CDR3 loop is CASSRGGQGAYNEQFF. CDR3 nucleotides: TGTGCCAGCAGCCGTGGTGGGCAGGGGGCCTACAATGAGCAGTTCTTC.

CDR3 sequence (DNA): TGTGCCAGCAGCGGTATAAGAGTGCCCCAGCATTTT. Translated: CASSGIRVPQHF. The chain links TRBV12-3 or TRBV12-4 to TRBJ1-5; D remains ambiguous. The ends were cut back, 6 bases at V and 9 bases at J, with 12 bases in the middle. The CDR3 runs 12 residues.

The rearrangement links TRBV6-6 to TRBJ1-2, with TRBD1 identical over 7 bases. In germline, CDR1 is MNHNY, CDR2 SVGAGI (reference sequence). J gave up 5 bases and V 5 bases, and 5 bases lay outside the gene matches. The CDR3 is made up of 13 amino acids. The CDR3 DNA follows: TGTGCCAGCAGTCGCGGGACAGCTTATGGCTACACCTTC. It encodes CASSRGTAYGYTF.

CDR3 coding DNA: TGTGCCAGCAGTGAACTGCCGGGACTTGCGAGTGGCTACACCTTC. Translation: CASSELPGLASGYTF. V is TRBV6-1 and J is TRBJ1-2; TRBD1 is a possible D gene (5 bases). With 2 bases removed from V and 7 bases from J, the gap between germline ends came to 17 bases. The CDR3 runs 15 residues. Germline V lookup: CDR1 MNHNS, CDR2 SASEGT.

The rearrangement uses TRBV27 and TRBJ1-1, with a tentative D call TRBD1 (5 bases). With 4 bases removed from V and 5 bases from J, the gap between germline ends came to 11 bases. The length of the CDR3 is 13 residues. CDR1 MNHEY and CDR2 SMNVEV come from the germline V gene (reference sequence). The DNA for the CDR3 is TGTGCCAGCAGTTACGGGGGGGGAACTGAAGCTTTCTTT. Its translation is CASSYGGGTEAFF.

The J gene is TRBJ2-1, the V gene TRBV6-5, with D uncertain. V was pared by 6 bases and J by 8 bases, with 17 bases between. This CDR3 spans 14 amino acids. Germline V CDR1 and CDR2: MNHEY, SVGAGI. The CDR3 region has the DNA TGTGCCAGCAGGGTAACAGTCTCCTCTGATGAGCAGTTCTTC. It encodes CASRVTVSSDEQFF.

The chain couples TRBV16 to TRBJ2-1; TRBD2 matches 9 bases. CDR1 is KGHSY, CDR2 FQNENV, per germline. The CDR3 contains 17 residues. The trim removed 1 base at V and 4 bases at J, leaving 8 bases unmatched. The CDR3 sequence: CASSQFAASGTYNEQFF. The CDR3 nucleotides read TGTGCCAGCAGCCAATTTGCGGCTAGCGGGACTTACAATGAGCAGTTCTTC.

A note on this clone: A read error may explain this, as a much larger clone is one base away. Additional DNA sequences in this sample encode the identical CDR3. The V and J genes are TRBV18 and TRBJ2-7; tentative D call: TRBD2 (6 bases). Germline V gene data show CDR1 as KGHSH and CDR2 as LQKENI. Trimming removed 6 bases at V and 4 bases at J, with 19 bases between. The CDR3 sequence is 15 residues long. CDR3 DNA: TGTGCCAGCTCCCAAGCAACCGGGAGCTCTTACGAGCAGTACTTC. This gives the protein CASSQATGSSYEQYF.

J is TRBJ2-5 and V is TRBV5-8; TRBD2 aligns across 10 bases. This CDR3 contains 17 residues. V was pared by 0 bases and J by 2 bases, with 7 bases of the junction left unmatched. CDR1 is SGHTS and CDR2 is YDEGEE in the germline V gene. The CDR3 sequence is CASSLGTQAGGQETQYF. Written as DNA, the CDR3 is TGTGCCAGCAGCTTGGGGACTCAAGCGGGAGGGCAAGAGACCCAGTACTTC.

V gene TRBV27 combines with J gene TRBJ2-5; 7 bases match TRBD1. In germline, CDR1 is MNHEY, CDR2 SMNVEV (reference sequence). V lost 10 bases to trimming and J lost 3 bases; unmatched junction nucleotides: 17. CDR3 length equals 16 residues. CDR3 sequence reads: CANPTQTRDSKETQYF. DNA of the CDR3: TGTGCCAACCCGACACAAACCCGGGACAGTAAAGAGACCCAGTACTTC.

This sequence joins TRBV2 and TRBJ1-3, with a possible D match to TRBD1 (6 bases). The V end lost 6 bases, the J end lost 0 bases, and 15 bases lay between the germline ends. This CDR3 comprises 16 residues. Germline-derived CDR1 and CDR2 are SNHLY and FYNNEI. CDR3 sequence: CASRGAIMSSGNTIYF. CDR3 bases: TGTGCCAGCAGGGGGGCTATTATGAGCTCTGGAAACACCATATATTTT.

The chain uses TRBV5-4 and TRBJ2-2; tentative D call: TRBD2 (6 bases). The germline V gene has CDR1 SGHNT and CDR2 YYREEE (reference sequence). V dropped 1 base and J dropped 1 base, with 8 bases sitting between them. This CDR3 is built from 15 residues. The CDR3 sequence is CASSLPSENTGELFF. The DNA for the CDR3 is TGTGCCAGCAGCTTGCCTAGCGAGAACACCGGGGAGCTGTTTTTT.

The rearrangement links TRBV5-1 to TRBJ2-5, with D possibly TRBD1 on 5 matching bases. The CDR3 consists of 15 residues. Germline CDR1 and CDR2: SGHRS and YFSETQ. Trimming took 0 bases from V and 4 from J, leaving 13 bases between them. CDR3: CASSLVGSQGETQYF. DNA of the CDR3: TGCGCCAGCAGCTTGGTCGGATCCCAGGGAGAGACCCAGTACTTC.

This chain uses TRBV4-2 with TRBJ1-2, with a weak D call TRBD1 (5 bases). CDR3 length: 16 amino acids. The V and J ends lost 0 bases and 0 bases respectively, with 11 bases between them. Germline CDR1 reads LGHNA; CDR2 reads YNFKEQ. Written as DNA, the CDR3 is TGTGCCAGCAGCCAAGATTTAAGGGGCACTAACTATGGCTACACCTTC. The encoded protein is CASSQDLRGTNYGYTF.

The gene calls are TRBV11-2 and TRBJ2-1; 7 positions match TRBD2. V lost 5 bases, J lost 7 bases, and 5 bases stayed unmatched. The length of the CDR3 is 13 residues. CDR1 SGHAT and CDR2 FQNNGV come from the germline V gene. In DNA form, the CDR3 reads TGTGCCAGCAGCGCGGGGGTAGTTAATGAGCAGTTCTTC. This codes for CASSAGVVNEQFF.

The V and J genes are TRBV3-1 (or the pseudogene TRBV3-2) and TRBJ2-1, with TRBD2 identical over 15 bases. The CDR3 runs 20 residues. V shed 4 bases, J shed 7 bases, and the junction held 17 bases outside the gene matches. The germline V gene encodes CDR1 LGHDT and CDR2 YNNKEL (reference sequence). The CDR3 DNA follows: TGTGCCAGCAGCCGCAGAACAAAAGCCGGGACTAGCGGGAGGCTAAATGAGCAGTTCTTC. It yields the protein CASSRRTKAGTSGRLNEQFF.

The V gene is TRBV24-1, the J gene TRBJ2-5, with 7 bases matching TRBD2. The V and J ends lost 5 bases and 4 bases, in that order; junction bases with no gene match: 6. The germline CDR1 and CDR2 sequences are KGHDR and SFDVKD. The CDR3 consists of 14 residues. The CDR3 region has the DNA TGTGCCACCAGTGGTGGGGGGGTAGGAGAGACCCAGTACTTC. As protein: CATSGGGVGETQYF.

This clone turned up a few times. This chain connects TRBV5-6 to TRBJ2-7; 12 bases line up with TRBD2. The CDR3 contains 18 residues. Germline loops: CDR1 SGHDT, CDR2 YYEEEE. The trim removed 1 base at V and 0 bases at J, leaving 8 bases unmatched. The CDR3 protein is CASSLLGLAGPSSYEQYF. The CDR3 DNA follows: TGTGCCAGCAGCTTGTTAGGACTAGCGGGACCAAGCTCCTACGAGCAGTACTTC. Full variable domain (outside the CDR3, taken from reference TRBV5-6 and TRBJ2-7): DAGVTQSPTHLIKTRGQQVTLRCSPKSGHDTVSWYQQALGQGPQFIFQYYEEEERQRGNFPDRFSGHQFPNYSSELNVNALLLGDSALYLCASSLLGLAGPSSYEQYFGPGTRLTVT.

This clone came up a few times. This chain connects TRBV11-2 to TRBJ2-7; D unclear. V lost 3 bases to trimming and J lost 7 bases, with 10 bases between them. Germline assignment: CDR1 SGHAT and CDR2 FQNNGV. The CDR3 runs to 12 residues. In DNA, the CDR3 is TGTGCCAGCAGCTTGGCTGGTACGGAGCAGTACTTC. This codes for CASSLAGTEQYF.

This chain connects TRBV28 to TRBJ2-7; 9 bases match TRBD1. CDR3 length: 17 residues. The V and J ends lost 6 bases and 4 bases, in that order; junction bases with no gene match: 16. Per germline, CDR1 MDHEN and CDR2 SYDVKM. The CDR3 nucleotides read TGTGCCAGCAGCCGATACCGGACCGGGACAGGGATATACGAGCAGTACTTC. Translation gives CASSRYRTGTGIYEQYF.

This chain uses TRBV5-1 with TRBJ1-4; no reliable D call. Germline V gene sequence: CDR1 SGHRS, CDR2 YFSETQ. The V and J ends lost 4 bases and 8 bases respectively, with 15 bases between them. This CDR3 is 14 amino acids long. CDR3 DNA sequence: TGCGCCAGCAGCCCCGTGAACAGCGGGGAAAAACTGTTTTTT. This translates into CASSPVNSGEKLFF. The variable domain in full, completed from reference TRBV5-1 and TRBJ1-4, reads KAGVTQTPRYLIKTRGQQVTLSCSPISGHRSVSWYQQTPGQGLQFLFEYFSETQRNKGNFPGRFSGRQFSNSRSEMNVSTLELGDSALYLCASSPVNSGEKLFFGSGTQLSVL.